This entry lists 29 T cell receptor beta chains sequenced from one sample in a study of blood T cell repertoires in COVID-19. Data came from immunoSEQ multiplex PCR; TCRdb stores just in-frame clones and leaves some out. The table lists about 440,000 clones, 90% of them singletons. Sequences were obtained from PBMCs or T cells enriched from blood (not recorded which). These TCRs come from a man aged 18 to 30 who had recovered from COVID-19.

The chain joins TRBV18 to TRBJ1-1; D is unresolved. Trimming removed 6 bases from V and 0 bases from J, with 11 bases in between. CDR3 length: 14 amino acids. Per germline, CDR1 KGHSH and CDR2 LQKENI. Written as DNA, the CDR3 is TGTGCCAGCTCCAGAAGGGAGTTGAACACTGAAGCTTTCTTT. Residues: CASSRRELNTEAFF.

This chain connects TRBV6-1 to TRBJ2-4; TRBD2 matches at 8 bases. Losses at the gene ends were 3 bases for V and 5 bases for J; bases not matched to a gene: 3. This CDR3 comprises 14 residues. The germline V gene encodes CDR1 MNHNS and CDR2 SASEGT. The CDR3 sequence: CASSDLAGQNIQYF. The CDR3 DNA sequence: TGTGCCAGCAGTGACCTAGCGGGCCAAAACATTCAGTACTTC.

The V call is TRBV18, the J call TRBJ2-5; no clear D gene. Trimming removed 2 bases from V and 1 base from J, with 14 bases in between. The CDR3 is 16 residues long. From germline, CDR1 is KGHSH and CDR2 LQKENI. The CDR3 nucleotides read TGTGCCAGCTCACCAGGCCCCGGCACAGTCCAAGAGACCCAGTACTTC. Its translation: CASSPGPGTVQETQYF.

V and J are TRBV5-1 and TRBJ2-3; 10 nucleotides match TRBD2. Germline lookup yields CDR1 SGHRS and CDR2 YFSETQ. V trimming: 2 bases; J trimming: 4 bases; junction bases outside the gene matches: 7. The CDR3 spans 16 residues. The CDR3 DNA is TGCGCCAGCAGCTTTTGGAGCGGGAGGGCGTCAGATACGCAGTATTTT. This encodes CASSFWSGRASDTQYF.

This sequence joins TRBV19 and TRBJ1-2; 7 nucleotides line up with TRBD1. The CDR3 consists of 16 residues. The germline V gene has CDR1 LNHDA and CDR2 SQIVND (reference sequence). J lost 0 bases, V lost 5 bases, and 9 bases had no gene match. CDR3 nucleotides: TGTGCCAGTAGTGTAACACAGGGGTCAGCTAACTATGGCTACACCTTC. This translates into CASSVTQGSANYGYTF.

The chain is built from TRBV27 and TRBJ1-5; D possibly corresponds to TRBD1 (6 bases). V gave up 5 bases and J gave up 4 bases, with 12 bases separating them. Germline V gene lookup returns CDR1 MNHEY and CDR2 SMNVEV (reference sequence). CDR3 size: 14 residues. CDR3 residues: CASSVGTQNQPQHF. CDR3 nucleotide sequence: TGTGCCAGCAGTGTAGGGACACAGAATCAGCCCCAGCATTTT.

V usage is TRBV11-3 and J usage is TRBJ2-5; TRBD1 is a possible D gene (5 bases). V was pared by 5 bases and J by 5 bases, with 12 bases between. Germline CDR1 reads SGHNT; CDR2 reads YENEEA. The CDR3 contains 13 residues. The CDR3 bases are TGTGCCAGCAGCCCCCACCGACAGGAGACCCAGTACTTC. Its protein is CASSPHRQETQYF.

This chain links TRBV5-1 with TRBJ2-5; D unresolved. CDR3 size: 15 residues. Germline lookup yields CDR1 SGHRS and CDR2 YFSETQ. The V end was cut by 0 bases, the J end by 7 bases, with 16 bases between. The CDR3 sequence: CASSLDRAVPGTQYF. The CDR3, as DNA: TGCGCCAGCAGCTTGGATCGCGCTGTGCCGGGGACCCAGTACTTC.

As to this clone: This sample also contains other DNA sequences that code for the same CDR3. The V call is TRBV27, the J call TRBJ2-7; tentative D call: TRBD2 (6 bases). The CDR3 loop spans 13 amino acids. V was clipped by 5 bases and J by 1 base, with 9 bases between them. Germline values: CDR1 MNHEY, CDR2 SMNVEV (reference sequence). The CDR3, as DNA: TGTGCCAGCAGTCCAGGGAGGTCCTACGAGCAGTACTTC. Protein product: CASSPGRSYEQYF.

The V gene is TRBV6-5, the J gene TRBJ1-3, with 7 bases aligning to TRBD1. Germline assignment: CDR1 MNHEY and CDR2 SVGAGI. Losses at the gene ends were 0 bases for V and 2 bases for J; bases not matched to a gene: 4. CDR3 length: 16 amino acids. The CDR3 DNA reads as TGTGCCAGCAGTTACTCCAGGGGGGAAACTGGAAACACCATATATTTT. Translating gives CASSYSRGETGNTIYF.

The CDR3 reads CASSFTTGAWGYTF. CDR3 bases: TGTGCCAGCAGCTTCACGACAGGGGCCTGGGGCTACACCTTC. The J gene is TRBJ1-2, the V gene TRBV5-6; 8 nucleotides line up with TRBD1. The germline CDR1 and CDR2 sequences are SGHDT and YYEEEE. The CDR3 extends over 14 amino acids. V gave up 2 bases and J gave up 8 bases; unmatched junction bases: 8. Based on the CDR3 plus reference TRBV5-6 and TRBJ1-2, the full variable domain is DAGVTQSPTHLIKTRGQQVTLRCSPKSGHDTVSWYQQALGQGPQFIFQYYEEEERQRGNFPDRFSGHQFPNYSSELNVNALLLGDSALYLCASSFTTGAWGYTFGSGTRLTVV.

V and J are TRBV3-1 (or the pseudogene TRBV3-2) and TRBJ1-2; 8 bases align to TRBD1. CDR3 length equals 16 residues. The junction had 8 bases not matched to a gene; V was cut back by 1 base and J by 4 bases. Germline lookup yields CDR1 LGHDT and CDR2 YNNKEL (reference sequence). The CDR3 sequence is CASSQGGAGGVYGYTF. For the CDR3, the DNA is TGTGCCAGCAGCCAAGGAGGTGCAGGGGGCGTCTATGGCTACACCTTC.

This chain connects TRBV3-1 (or the pseudogene TRBV3-2) to TRBJ2-5; TRBD2 agrees at 11 bases. Looked up from germline, CDR1 is LGHDT and CDR2 is YNNKEL (reference sequence). The CDR3 covers 19 residues. V lost 2 bases and J lost 5; bases outside the gene matches: 16. CDR3 residues: CASSQMDFTASGGRETQYF. The CDR3 bases are TGTGCCAGCAGCCAAATGGACTTCACGGCTAGCGGGGGGAGGGAGACCCAGTACTTC.

The table lists this clone with a count of one. The gene calls are TRBV7-9 and TRBJ2-5; possibly TRBD2 for D (7 bases). The CDR3 totals 12 residues. The V end was cut by 5 bases, the J end by 9 bases, with 13 bases between. Germline values: CDR1 SEHNR, CDR2 FQNEAQ (reference sequence). CDR3 amino acids: CASSELGGAQYF. The CDR3 DNA reads TGTGCCAGCAGCGAACTAGGGGGGGCCCAGTACTTC.

V is TRBV11-3 and J is TRBJ2-3; 8 bases are shared with TRBD2. V trimming: 7 bases; J trimming: 11 bases; junction bases outside the gene matches: 11. This CDR3 region has 13 residues. From germline, CDR1 is SGHNT and CDR2 YENEEA. The CDR3 protein is CASTPHSGAEQYF. The CDR3 DNA reads TGTGCCAGCACACCCCATAGCGGGGCTGAGCAGTATTTT. The variable domain in full, with the rest retrieved from reference TRBV11-3 and TRBJ2-3, is EAGVVQSPRYKIIEKKQPVAFWCNPISGHNTLYWYLQNLGQGPELLIRYENEEAVDDSQLPKDRFSAERLKGVDSTLKIQPAELGDSAVYLCASTPHSGAEQYFGPGTRLTVL.

This chain uses TRBV28 with TRBJ1-1, with 8 nucleotides matching TRBD1. With 9 bases clipped from V and 4 bases from J, the junction kept 7 bases outside the gene matches. From germline, CDR1 is MDHEN and CDR2 SYDVKM. The CDR3 is 13 residues long. DNA of the CDR3: TGTGCCAGTCATCACAGGGGGATCACTGAAGCTTTCTTT. Translated, it gives CASHHRGITEAFF. Supplemented by reference TRBV28 and TRBJ1-1, the full variable domain reads DVKVTQSSRYLVKRTGEKVFLECVQDMDHENMFWYRQDPGLGLRLIYFSYDVKMKEKGDIPEGYSVSREKKERFSLILESASTNQTSMYLCASHHRGITEAFFGQGTRLTVV.

The table lists this clone with a count of one. The V call is TRBV5-8, the J call TRBJ1-1; D is possibly TRBD1 (5 bases). Germline CDR1 SGHTS, CDR2 YDEGEE. The V end was cut by 4 bases, the J end by 4 bases, with 20 bases between. This CDR3 is 16 amino acids long. The CDR3 sequence is CASSHVTGLLSTEAFF. The CDR3 DNA reads as TGTGCCAGCAGCCACGTCACAGGACTACTTAGCACTGAAGCTTTCTTT. The variable domain in full, completed from reference TRBV5-8 and TRBJ1-1, reads EAGVTQSPTHLIKTRGQQATLRCSPISGHTSVYWYQQALGLGLQFLLWYDEGEERNRGNFPPRFSGRQFPNYSSELNVNALELEDSALYLCASSHVTGLLSTEAFFGQGTRLTVV.

This chain connects TRBV2 to TRBJ2-5, with 8 bases identical to TRBD2. The trim removed 6 bases at V and 7 bases at J, leaving 4 bases unmatched. The CDR3 has 12 residues. Germline CDR1 reads SNHLY; CDR2 reads FYNNEI. For the CDR3, the DNA is TGTGCCAGCAGAGGACTAGCTGGGACCCAGTACTTC. It translates to CASRGLAGTQYF.

The chain combines TRBV24-1 with TRBJ1-6; the match to TRBD1 covers 9 bases. The V gene's germline CDR1 is KGHDR and CDR2 SFDVKD. V was clipped by 3 bases and J by 7 bases; unmatched bases: 12. The CDR3 consists of 18 residues. The CDR3 is CATSDPSGTGLNNSPLHF. In DNA form, the CDR3 reads TGTGCCACCAGTGATCCTTCCGGGACAGGGTTAAACAATTCACCCCTCCACTTT.

The chain combines TRBV2 with TRBJ1-1; a weak D match, TRBD1 (6 bases). The CDR3 has 13 amino acids. Between the trimmed V and J ends, which lost 3 bases and 7 bases, there was a span of 12 bases. Germline CDR1 reads SNHLY; CDR2 reads FYNNEI. The CDR3 sequence is CASSERTALEAFF. In nucleotides, the CDR3 is TGTGCCAGCAGTGAGCGGACAGCCCTTGAAGCTTTCTTT.

The rearrangement uses TRBV30 and TRBJ2-2; possible D gene TRBD1, 6 bases. V was trimmed by 2 bases and J by 4 bases, leaving 11 bases between them. The CDR3 has 14 residues. Per the germline V gene, CDR1 is GTSNPN and CDR2 is SVGIG (reference sequence). The CDR3 DNA reads TGTGCCTGGAGTTCACAGGGTGGCACCGGGGAGCTGTTTTTT. This sequence encodes CAWSSQGGTGELFF. Looking up the rest from reference TRBV30 and TRBJ2-2 gives the full variable domain: SQTIHQWPATLVQPVGSPLSLECTVEGTSNPNLYWYRQAAGRGLQLLFYSVGIGQISSEVPQNLSASRPQDRQFILSSKKLLLSDSGFYLCAWSSQGGTGELFFGEGSRLTVL.

V gene TRBV4-1 combines with J gene TRBJ1-1; D not resolved. The CDR3 contains 15 residues. CDR1 MGHRA and CDR2 YSYEKL come from the germline V gene. Trimming removed 2 bases from V and 1 base from J, with 11 bases in between. This CDR3 reads CASSQPSLSNTEAFF. The CDR3 DNA reads as TGCGCCAGCAGCCAACCTTCTCTATCGAACACTGAAGCTTTCTTT.

The chain recombines TRBV28 with TRBJ2-2, with 10 bases that match TRBD1. Germline values: CDR1 MDHEN, CDR2 SYDVKM. With V trimmed by 7 bases and J by 6 bases, 8 bases remained unmatched. The CDR3 loop spans 15 amino acids. The CDR3 sequence: CASTPGTGASGELFF. In DNA, the CDR3 is TGTGCCAGCACACCCGGGACAGGGGCCTCCGGGGAGCTGTTTTTT.

This clone was observed a handful of times. J is TRBJ1-2 and V is TRBV7-9, with D tentatively TRBD1 (5 bases). V gave up 0 bases and J gave up 1 base, with 9 bases separating them. Germline-derived CDR1 and CDR2 are SEHNR and FQNEAQ (reference sequence). This CDR3 is built from 15 residues. CDR3 sequence reads: CASSLAPGLNYGYTF. The CDR3 DNA is TGTGCCAGCAGCTTAGCTCCAGGGCTTAACTATGGCTACACCTTC.

V is TRBV12-5 and J is TRBJ1-4; 10 nucleotides line up with TRBD1. The CDR3 contains 15 residues. Germline trimming cut 6 bases from V and 8 bases from J; bases unmatched to any gene: 9. From germline, CDR1 is LGHNT and CDR2 FRNRAP. Written as DNA, the CDR3 is TGTGCTAGTGGCCCCGGGACAGGGGTTTGGGAAAAACTGTTTTTT. Protein sequence: CASGPGTGVWEKLFF. The full variable domain, completed using reference TRBV12-5 and TRBJ1-4, is DARVTQTPRHKVTEMGQEVTMRCQPILGHNTVFWYRQTMMQGLELLAYFRNRAPLDDSGMPKDRFSAEMPDATLATLKIQPSEPRDSAVYFCASGPGTGVWEKLFFGSGTQLSVL.

The chain combines TRBV6-5 with TRBJ2-2, with 9 positions matching TRBD1. The CDR3 contains 15 residues. In germline, CDR1 is MNHEY, CDR2 SVGAGI. V shed 6 bases, J shed 2 bases, and the junction held 4 bases outside the gene matches. CDR3 sequence (DNA): TGTGCCAGCAGCCCGGGACAGGGTAACACCGGGGAGCTGTTTTTT. Translated: CASSPGQGNTGELFF.

The J gene is TRBJ1-2, the V gene TRBV2; TRBD1 agrees at 7 bases. The CDR3 contains 15 residues. J lost 1 base, V lost 8 bases, and 10 bases had no gene match. Looked up from germline, CDR1 is SNHLY and CDR2 is FYNNEI. The CDR3 reads CASQFGTARNYGYTF. CDR3 in DNA: TGTGCCAGCCAATTCGGGACAGCCCGTAACTATGGCTACACCTTC. The full variable domain, completed using reference TRBV2 and TRBJ1-2, is EPEVTQTPSHQVTQMGQEVILRCVPISNHLYFYWYRQILGQKVEFLVSFYNNEISEKSEIFDDQFSVERPDGSNFTLKIRSTKLEDSAMYFCASQFGTARNYGYTFGSGTRLTVV.

The V call is TRBV10-3, the J call TRBJ1-1; a possible D gene is TRBD1 (6 bases). V shed 3 bases and J shed 1 base, with 15 bases lying between them. Germline V gene lookup returns CDR1 ENHRY and CDR2 SYGVKD. The CDR3 contains 16 residues. CDR3 DNA: TGTGCCATCAGTGACCAGGGGCGCCCCGGGAACACTGAAGCTTTCTTT. It is translated as CAISDQGRPGNTEAFF.

V is TRBV5-1 and J is TRBJ1-1; 7 nucleotides align to TRBD1. CDR3 length equals 16 residues. Per germline, CDR1 SGHRS and CDR2 YFSETQ. V was pared by 4 bases and J by 0 bases, with 9 bases of the junction left unmatched. The CDR3 reads CASSGGTANLNTEAFF. CDR3 DNA sequence: TGCGCCAGCAGCGGGGGGACAGCTAACTTGAACACTGAAGCTTTCTTT.